Presented here are 12 T cell receptor beta chains from one specimen sequenced in a study of blood T cell repertoires in COVID-19. Here immunoSEQ multiplex PCR was the method, and the copy in TCRdb shows in-frame clones only, minus some. Of about 210,000 clones listed, more than 70% were seen once; the top ten hold approximately 1.5%. The sequencing sample was made of peripheral blood. Receptors originate from a man aged 18 to 29 with active or convalescent COVID-19.

The chain combines TRBV3-1 (or the pseudogene TRBV3-2) with TRBJ2-2; 9 bases fit TRBD1. The J segment lost 5 bases and the V segment lost 3 bases, leaving 10 bases of the junction unmatched. The CDR3 runs 17 residues. Germline V gives CDR1 LGHDT, CDR2 YNNKEL (reference sequence). CDR3 sequence reads: CASSHFVGTGQTGELFF. In DNA form, the CDR3 reads TGTGCCAGCAGCCATTTCGTCGGGACAGGGCAAACCGGGGAGCTGTTTTTT.

The chain joins TRBV6-1 to TRBJ1-1, with D unresolved. The CDR3 runs to 15 residues. V lost 1 base to trimming and J lost 5 bases, with 14 bases between them. The germline V gene encodes CDR1 MNHNS and CDR2 SASEGT. The CDR3 DNA reads as TGTGCCAGCAGTGAAGTCGCTTTGGGAGGGACTGAAGCTTTCTTT. Protein product: CASSEVALGGTEAFF.

This clone came up a few times. The chain couples TRBV19 to TRBJ2-3, with D perhaps TRBD1 (6 bases). Looked up from germline, CDR1 is LNHDA and CDR2 is SQIVND (reference sequence). CDR3 length equals 14 residues. Trimming took off 3 bases at V and 4 bases at J, with 11 bases between the two ends. The CDR3 coding sequence is TGTGCCAGTAGTATCGGTCAGGGGCCAGATACGCAGTATTTT. It translates to CASSIGQGPDTQYF.

The chain carries TRBV7-3 and TRBJ2-3; D possibly corresponds to TRBD1 (5 bases). Trimming stripped 1 base from V and 3 bases from J, with 11 bases between. Germline V gene sequence: CDR1 SGHTA, CDR2 FQGTGA. The CDR3 is 15 amino acids. CDR3 nucleotides: TGTGCCAGCAGCTTAAATTGGGGCTGGACAGATACGCAGTATTTT. Protein: CASSLNWGWTDTQYF.

This chain links TRBV5-1 with TRBJ1-4, with a possible D match to TRBD1 (5 bases). The germline V gene encodes CDR1 SGHRS and CDR2 YFSETQ. This CDR3 has 14 residues. Trimming left V 2 bases short and J 4 bases short, with 9 bases between. CDR3 sequence reads: CASSLQAGNEKLFF. The CDR3 region has the DNA TGCGCCAGCAGCTTACAGGCCGGTAATGAAAAACTGTTTTTT. The entire variable domain, with the rest obtained from reference TRBV5-1 and TRBJ1-4, is as follows: KAGVTQTPRYLIKTRGQQVTLSCSPISGHRSVSWYQQTPGQGLQFLFEYFSETQRNKGNFPGRFSGRQFSNSRSEMNVSTLELGDSALYLCASSLQAGNEKLFFGSGTQLSVL.

V and J are TRBV7-9 and TRBJ2-7; TRBD2 might be the D (6 bases). This CDR3 region has 14 residues. The germline V and J ends were trimmed by 1 base and 4 bases, with 11 bases remaining between them. Germline values: CDR1 SEHNR, CDR2 FQNEAQ (reference sequence). DNA of the CDR3: TGTGCCAGCAGCTTAGAATCGGGACTGTACGAGCAGTACTTC. This translates into CASSLESGLYEQYF.

The V call is TRBV5-6, the J call TRBJ2-5; weak D call: TRBD1 (6 bases). Looked up from germline, CDR1 is SGHDT and CDR2 is YYEEEE. Trimming took off 1 base at V and 1 base at J, with 8 bases between the two ends. This CDR3 region has 14 residues. In nucleotides, the CDR3 is TGTGCCAGCAGCTTGACAGGGCCCCAAGAGACCCAGTACTTC. Translated: CASSLTGPQETQYF. Full variable domain (rest looked up from reference TRBV5-6 and TRBJ2-5): DAGVTQSPTHLIKTRGQQVTLRCSPKSGHDTVSWYQQALGQGPQFIFQYYEEEERQRGNFPDRFSGHQFPNYSSELNVNALLLGDSALYLCASSLTGPQETQYFGPGTRLLVL.

The chain is built from TRBV30 and TRBJ2-7; weak D call: TRBD1 (5 bases). Germline CDR1 and CDR2: GTSNPN and SVGIG (reference sequence). The CDR3 is made up of 13 amino acids. The V gene lost 5 bases and the J gene lost 0 bases, with 11 bases spanning the gap. The CDR3 DNA follows: TGTGCCTGGGCGACAGTTAGCTCCTACGAGCAGTACTTC. This sequence encodes CAWATVSSYEQYF.

The J gene is TRBJ2-5, the V gene TRBV7-8, with a possible D match to TRBD2 (5 bases). V was cut by 2 bases and J by 1 base, with 17 bases left in between. Germline CDR1 is SGHVS and CDR2 is FQNEAQ. This CDR3 region has 17 residues. This CDR3 reads CASSLREWRALQETQYF. For the CDR3, the DNA is TGTGCCAGCAGCTTAAGAGAGTGGCGGGCCCTCCAAGAGACCCAGTACTTC.

V and J are TRBV7-9 and TRBJ2-2; 8 nucleotides align to TRBD2. The CDR3 covers 19 residues. Germline V gene data show CDR1 as SEHNR and CDR2 as FQNEAQ (reference sequence). Unmatched junction bases numbered 20, after V lost 4 bases and J lost 7 bases. Here the CDR3 DNA reads TGTGCCAGCAGCTCAAAAGGCTCCGGGACTAGAGAGAGAAGCGGGGAGCTGTTTTTT. Encoded protein: CASSSKGSGTRERSGELFF.

The rearrangement uses TRBV2 and TRBJ1-1; 8 nucleotides align to TRBD1. CDR3 length equals 15 residues. Germline trimming cut 10 bases from V and 1 base from J; bases unmatched to any gene: 11. CDR1 SNHLY and CDR2 FYNNEI come from the germline V gene. CDR3 in DNA: TGTGCCACCCAATGGGCACAGGGGGGGAACACTGAAGCTTTCTTT. It specifies CATQWAQGGNTEAFF.

CDR3 sequence: CASSGPGLSYGYTF. CDR3 nucleotides: TGTGCCAGCAGTGGACCGGGACTGAGCTATGGCTACACCTTC. V gene TRBV28 combines with J gene TRBJ1-2, with D perhaps matching TRBD1 (5 bases). The CDR3 sequence is 14 residues long. The V gene's germline CDR1 is MDHEN and CDR2 SYDVKM. Between the trimmed V and J ends, which lost 5 bases and 4 bases, there was a span of 14 bases.